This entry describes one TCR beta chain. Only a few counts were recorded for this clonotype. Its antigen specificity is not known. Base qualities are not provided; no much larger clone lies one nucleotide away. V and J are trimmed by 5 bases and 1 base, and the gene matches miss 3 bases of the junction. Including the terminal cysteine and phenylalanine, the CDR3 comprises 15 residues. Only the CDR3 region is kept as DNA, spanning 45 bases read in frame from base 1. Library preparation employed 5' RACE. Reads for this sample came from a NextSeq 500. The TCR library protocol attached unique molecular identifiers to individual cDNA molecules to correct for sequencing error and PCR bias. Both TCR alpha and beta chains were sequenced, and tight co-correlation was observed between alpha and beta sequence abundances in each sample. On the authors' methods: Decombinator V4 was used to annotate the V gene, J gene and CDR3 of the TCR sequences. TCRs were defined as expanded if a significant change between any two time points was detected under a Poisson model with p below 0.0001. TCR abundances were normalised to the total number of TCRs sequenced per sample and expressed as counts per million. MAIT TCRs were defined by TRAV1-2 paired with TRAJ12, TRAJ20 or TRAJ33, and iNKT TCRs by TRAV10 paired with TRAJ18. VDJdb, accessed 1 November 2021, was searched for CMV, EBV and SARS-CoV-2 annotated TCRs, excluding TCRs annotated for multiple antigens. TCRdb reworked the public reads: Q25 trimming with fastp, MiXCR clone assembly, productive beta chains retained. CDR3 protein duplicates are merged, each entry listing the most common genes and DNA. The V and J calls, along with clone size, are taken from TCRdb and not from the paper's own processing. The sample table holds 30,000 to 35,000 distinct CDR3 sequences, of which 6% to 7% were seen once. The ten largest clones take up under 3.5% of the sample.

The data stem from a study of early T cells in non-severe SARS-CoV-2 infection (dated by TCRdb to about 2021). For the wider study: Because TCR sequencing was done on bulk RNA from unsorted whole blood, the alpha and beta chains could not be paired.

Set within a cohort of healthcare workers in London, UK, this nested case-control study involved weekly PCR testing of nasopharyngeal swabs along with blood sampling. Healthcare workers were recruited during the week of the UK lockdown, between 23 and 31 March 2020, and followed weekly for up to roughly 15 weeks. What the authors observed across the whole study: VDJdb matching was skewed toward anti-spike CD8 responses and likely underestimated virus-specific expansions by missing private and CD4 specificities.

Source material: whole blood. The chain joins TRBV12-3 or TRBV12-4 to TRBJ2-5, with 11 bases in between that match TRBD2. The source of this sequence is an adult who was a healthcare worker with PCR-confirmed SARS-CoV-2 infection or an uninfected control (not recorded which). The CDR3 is CASSPGLAAQETQYF. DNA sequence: TGTGCCAGCAGTCCGGGACTAGCGGCCCAAGAGACCCAGTACTTC.